The clone carrying this T cell receptor (beta chain) has a handful of counts. The target antigen is unknown. This sample was taken from a study of cytomegalovirus exposure and HLA in healthy donors. Across the study: HLA-typed donors were the source of approximately 85 million unique TCRs held in an early data release. Study results and caveats: The study recorded 150 to 200 TCR beta chains that were cytomegalovirus-associated. Within a later analysis, the majority of CMV-associated TCR beta chains appeared HLA-restricted.

Vbeta (60) and Jbeta (13) primers were used in the PCR. The table came from immunoSEQ multiplex PCR; TCRdb's copy has only in-frame clones and leaves some out. The sample comprises some 44,000 clones, 87% of which are singletons, and around 8% rests with the top ten. The CDR3 covers 12 residues. Trimming removed 7 bases from V and 5 bases from J, with 11 bases in between. CDR1 is SNHLY and CDR2 is FYNNEI in the germline V gene. The sequence came from a woman aged 40 to 49 in good health and CMV-seropositive. V usage is TRBV2 and J usage is TRBJ2-5, with D tentatively TRBD2 (6 bases). What was sequenced was PBMCs. Here the CDR3 reads CASNPGGETQYF. CDR3 DNA sequence: TGTGCCAGCAATCCCGGAGGGGAGACCCAGTACTTC.